Following are 15 T cell receptor beta chains from one sample sequenced in a study of blood T cell repertoires in COVID-19 (dated by TCRdb to the early 2020s). Libraries were built with the immunoSEQ multiplex PCR assay. TCRdb stores this immuneACCESS table with in-frame sequences only. Part of the clones is absent; in the studies checked, under half of the shortfall reflects unresolved V genes, and no reason is known for the rest. The sample has 250,000 to 300,000 clones on record, roughly 83% of them singletons. About 4.6% of the sample is taken by the ten largest. The source material was peripheral blood. All receptors derive from a man aged 60 to 75 who had recovered from COVID-19.

This chain connects TRBV5-8 to TRBJ1-6; D gene ambiguous. Germline CDR1 is SGHTS and CDR2 is YDEGEE. This CDR3 comprises 12 residues. This chain's CDR3 is CATRQNNSPLHF. DNA for the CDR3: TGTGCTACGAGGCAAAATAATTCACCCCTCCACTTT.

V and J are TRBV7-9 and TRBJ1-3, with a possible D match to TRBD1 (5 bases). V was shortened by 4 bases and J by 2 bases, with 12 bases between the two germline ends. Looked up from germline, CDR1 is SEHNR and CDR2 is FQNEAQ (reference sequence). This CDR3 region has 15 residues. The CDR3 loop is CASSSHGQTGNTIYF. CDR3 bases: TGTGCCAGCAGCTCACATGGACAAACTGGAAACACCATATATTTT.

This rearrangement joins TRBV9 to TRBJ2-1; D not certain. With 9 bases removed from V and 6 bases from J, the gap between germline ends came to 4 bases. Germline loops: CDR1 SGDLS, CDR2 YYNGEE. The CDR3 spans 9 residues. The CDR3 bases are TGTGCCATCCTCAATGAGCAGTTCTTC. Translating gives CAILNEQFF.

This rearrangement joins TRBV10-2 to TRBJ2-3, with 8 bases matching TRBD2. This CDR3 contains 16 residues. CDR1 and CDR2 from the germline V gene are WSHSY and SAAADI. V dropped 6 bases and J dropped 3; count of bases not matched to a gene: 11. The DNA for the CDR3 is TGCGCCAGCAGCGCGACTCGGGGGGGCTTAACAGATACGCAGTATTTT. It is translated as CASSATRGGLTDTQYF.

The chain employs TRBV27 and TRBJ2-7, with TRBD1 identical over 10 bases. V was clipped by 8 bases and J by 1 base; unmatched bases: 5. The CDR3 has 14 residues. Germline CDR1 reads MNHEY; CDR2 reads SMNVEV (reference sequence). The CDR3 DNA reads as TGTGCCAGCGGACGGACAGGGGGGTCCTACGAGCAGTACTTC. Translating it yields CASGRTGGSYEQYF.

This clone was observed a single time. The rearrangement links TRBV10-1 to TRBJ1-2; 12 bases are shared with TRBD1. Per the germline V gene, CDR1 is WNHNN and CDR2 is SYGVQD (reference sequence). V dropped 6 bases and J dropped 0; count of bases not matched to a gene: 8. The CDR3 extends over 17 amino acids. The CDR3 spells CASRAGTGGDPNYGYTF. As DNA, the CDR3 is TGCGCCAGCAGAGCCGGGACAGGGGGCGACCCTAACTATGGCTACACCTTC.

The chain couples TRBV27 to TRBJ1-1, with 12 positions matching TRBD1. This CDR3 has 16 residues. Germline assignment: CDR1 MNHEY and CDR2 SMNVEV (reference sequence). The V segment lost 8 bases and the J segment 2 bases; nucleotides outside the gene matches: 9. CDR3 in amino acids: CASARPGQGANTEAFF. The DNA for the CDR3 is TGTGCCAGCGCCAGACCGGGACAGGGGGCAAACACTGAAGCTTTCTTT.

This sequence joins TRBV5-1 and TRBJ2-1, with 13 bases identical to TRBD2. V trimming: 5 bases; J trimming: 9 bases; junction bases outside the gene matches: 11. Germline V gene lookup returns CDR1 SGHRS and CDR2 YFSETQ. The CDR3 has 16 amino acids. CDR3 sequence reads: CASRLLGLAGSSEQFF. DNA for the CDR3: TGCGCCAGCAGGTTGTTGGGACTAGCGGGATCGAGTGAGCAGTTCTTC.

The chain has TRBV11-2 and TRBJ2-1; possibly TRBD2 for D (6 bases). Germline V CDR1 and CDR2: SGHAT, FQNNGV. Trimming cost V 3 bases and J 5 bases, with 11 bases left between them. CDR3 length: 14 amino acids. This CDR3 reads CASSLGGEDNEQFF. The CDR3 DNA reads as TGTGCCAGCAGCTTGGGGGGAGAGGACAATGAGCAGTTCTTC.

The chain is built from TRBV12-5 and TRBJ2-5; D possibly corresponds to TRBD1 (6 bases). The CDR3 is 14 residues long. V was clipped by 7 bases and J by 1 base, with 13 bases between them. Germline V lookup: CDR1 LGHNT, CDR2 FRNRAP. CDR3 in DNA: TGTGCTAGTGCCGAGGGGGTTCGCCAAGAGACCCAGTACTTC. Protein sequence: CASAEGVRQETQYF.

With regard to this clone: Other DNA sequences within the sample encode an identical CDR3. The chain carries TRBV29-1 and TRBJ2-1; 10 bases map to TRBD2. V shed 2 bases, J shed 7 bases, and the junction held 8 bases outside the gene matches. CDR1 is SQVTM and CDR2 is ANQGSEA in the germline V gene. The CDR3 extends over 15 amino acids. The CDR3 nucleotides read TGCAGCGTTGAAAGTTTTAGCGGGAGGATGAATGAGCAGTTCTTC. Residues: CSVESFSGRMNEQFF.

This chain links TRBV6-1 with TRBJ2-7; 10 nucleotides line up with TRBD1. The V and J ends lost 3 bases and 4 bases, in that order; junction bases with no gene match: 6. This CDR3 is built from 15 residues. Germline CDR1 MNHNS, CDR2 SASEGT. CDR3 region: CASSDLDRGQYEQYF. The DNA of the CDR3 is TGTGCCAGCAGTGACCTCGACAGGGGGCAATACGAGCAGTACTTC.

The table lists this clone with a few counts. The V and J genes are TRBV6-5 and TRBJ2-2; D unresolved. Germline CDR1 and CDR2: MNHEY and SVGAGI. The CDR3 runs to 16 residues. The V and J ends lost 0 bases and 2 bases respectively, with 10 bases between them. CDR3 region: CASSYSTVGNTGELFF. The CDR3, as DNA: TGTGCCAGCAGTTACTCAACAGTTGGAAACACCGGGGAGCTGTTTTTT.

This clone turned up a few times. This sequence joins TRBV7-9 and TRBJ2-7; possible D gene TRBD1, 6 bases. Germline CDR1 reads SEHNR; CDR2 reads FQNEAQ (reference sequence). The CDR3 is made up of 13 amino acids. V was clipped by 5 bases and J by 0 bases, with 8 bases between them. Here the CDR3 reads CASSPDSSYEQYF. The CDR3 DNA reads as TGTGCCAGCAGCCCGGACAGCTCCTACGAGCAGTACTTC.

The chain carries TRBV18 and TRBJ2-1; 16 nucleotides match TRBD2. The germline V gene encodes CDR1 KGHSH and CDR2 LQKENI. Germline trimming cut 0 bases from V and 8 bases from J; bases unmatched to any gene: 1. CDR3 length: 16 residues. CDR3 coding DNA: TGTGCCAGCTCACCACCGGGACTAGCGGGAGGGGATGAGCAGTTCTTC. Protein sequence: CASSPPGLAGGDEQFF.